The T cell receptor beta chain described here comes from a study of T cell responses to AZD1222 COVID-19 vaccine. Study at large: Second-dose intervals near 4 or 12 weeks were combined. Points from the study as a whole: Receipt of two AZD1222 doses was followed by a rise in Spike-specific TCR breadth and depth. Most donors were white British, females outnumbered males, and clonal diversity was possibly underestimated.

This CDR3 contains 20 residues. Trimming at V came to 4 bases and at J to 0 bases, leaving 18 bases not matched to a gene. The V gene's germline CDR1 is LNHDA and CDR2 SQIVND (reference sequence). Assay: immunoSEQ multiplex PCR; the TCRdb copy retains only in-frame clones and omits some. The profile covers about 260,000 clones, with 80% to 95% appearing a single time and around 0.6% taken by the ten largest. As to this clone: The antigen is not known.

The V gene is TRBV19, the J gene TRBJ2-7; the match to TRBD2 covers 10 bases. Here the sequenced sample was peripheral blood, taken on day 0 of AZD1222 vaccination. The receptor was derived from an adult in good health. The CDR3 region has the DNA TGTGCCAGTAGTAAACGAGGGGCTAGCGGGGGCCTGAGAAGCTCCTACGAGCAGTACTTC. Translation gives CASSKRGASGGLRSSYEQYF.